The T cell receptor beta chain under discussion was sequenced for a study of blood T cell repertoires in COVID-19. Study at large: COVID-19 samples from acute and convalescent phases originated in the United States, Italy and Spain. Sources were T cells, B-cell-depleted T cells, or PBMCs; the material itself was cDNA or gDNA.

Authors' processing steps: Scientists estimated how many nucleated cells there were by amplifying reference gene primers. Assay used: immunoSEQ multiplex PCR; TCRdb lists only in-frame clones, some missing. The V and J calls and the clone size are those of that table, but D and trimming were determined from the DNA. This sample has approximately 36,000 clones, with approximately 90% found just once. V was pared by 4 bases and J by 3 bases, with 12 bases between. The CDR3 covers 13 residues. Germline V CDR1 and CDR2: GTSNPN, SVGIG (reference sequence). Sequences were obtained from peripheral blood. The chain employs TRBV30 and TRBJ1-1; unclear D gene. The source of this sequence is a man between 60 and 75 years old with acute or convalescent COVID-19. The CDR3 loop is CAWKRDIDTEAFF. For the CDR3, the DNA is TGTGCCTGGAAACGTGACATTGACACTGAAGCTTTCTTT. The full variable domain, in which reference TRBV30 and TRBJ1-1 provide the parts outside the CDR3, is SQTIHQWPATLVQPVGSPLSLECTVEGTSNPNLYWYRQAAGRGLQLLFYSVGIGQISSEVPQNLSASRPQDRQFILSSKKLLLSDSGFYLCAWKRDIDTEAFFGQGTRLTVV.